The text below deals with one T cell receptor (beta chain). The protocol was immunoSEQ multiplex PCR, while the TCRdb copy is restricted to in-frame clones and leaves out a portion. This table holds about 40,000 clones, 80% to 90% found once. The CDR3 has 13 amino acids. The germline CDR1 and CDR2 sequences are SGDLS and YYNGEE. The germline V and J ends were trimmed by 2 bases and 8 bases, with 13 bases remaining between them. This sample stems from a study of blood T cell repertoires in COVID-19. Material: peripheral blood. This receptor was taken from a man aged 70-80 years with active COVID-19. The gene calls are TRBV9 and TRBJ1-2; D remains ambiguous. Here the CDR3 DNA reads TGTGCCAGCAGCGTGGGTATCAGGAAAGGCTACACCTTC. Translation gives CASSVGIRKGYTF. The whole variable domain, filled in from reference TRBV9 and TRBJ1-2, reads DSGVTQTPKHLITATGQRVTLRCSPRSGDLSVYWYQQSLDQGLQFLIQYYNGEERAKGNILERFSAQQFPDLHSELNLSSLELGDSALYFCASSVGIRKGYTFGSGTRLTVV.